This T cell receptor beta chain comes out of a study of shared clonotypes between healthy human individuals (dated by TCRdb to the early 2020s). Context from the whole study: A couple of women and a few men aged 18 to 49 years were included in the cohort. To increase sequencing depth and limit assay-specific biases, different laboratories used diverse techniques to prepare libraries and sequence TCR repertoires. For each donor, CD4 naive and CD4 memory were each run on three plates, CD8 naive on two plates, and CD8 memory on one plate. Each donor's leukapheresis produced roughly between roughly 0.9 and 9 billion PBMCs. Blood TCR repertoires of 5 or 6 healthy adults were deeply sequenced to estimate repertoire size and the extent of clonotype sharing between individuals. The paper's findings and limits, for the study overall: Naive subsets generally had larger estimated clonotype richness than memory subsets did. Sampling was restricted to blood, and TCR repertoires in tissue are likely to differ from TCR repertoires in blood. Rarefaction of sorted-subset datasets indicated incomplete sequencing despite the large sequencing depth. Sharing across several donors was observed for around 5% of naive CD4, over 3% of naive CD8, 2% to 2.5% of memory CD4, and around 0.42% of memory CD8 clonotypes. Pairwise subsampling indicated that sequencing depth was expected to affect the degree of clonotype sharing among donors. Compared with non-shared clonotypes, the clonotypes found in all four sorted-subset donors had higher generation probabilities. Because the study included a small number of donors, the genetic and exposure-history diversity represented was limited.

At the junction V is shortened by 2 bases and J by 0 bases; bases outside the gene matches: 10. The germline V gene sets CDR1 to ENHRY and CDR2 to SYGVKD. Measured from the cysteine to the phenylalanine, the CDR3 is 20 residues long. The only DNA kept is the CDR3, 60 bases in frame from the first base. TCR CDR3 regions were amplified from genomic DNA by multiplex PCR using the deep immunoSEQ assay. For each cell subset, the extracted genomic DNA was distributed evenly across all wells of several immunoSEQ 96-well plates, and each plate served as one replicate. For sorted subsets, about 220 ng of genomic DNA, equivalent to 25,000 to 30,000 T cell genomes, went into each replicate PCR. The purified libraries were quantified using a Qubit 3.0 fluorometer, sized with a Bioanalyzer 2100, and then quantified again using the KAPA Library Quantification kit. Every immunoSEQ 96-well plate was sequenced on a dedicated single-read 150-cycle Illumina NextSeq 550 flow cell. Per the source publication's procedure: Because the immunoSEQ output included only junctional sequences and no quality scores, the filtering could not be the same as the filtering used for full-length reads. To assign V/J genes and CDR3, sequences were annotated against IMGT germline references using PyIR, a Python wrapper for IgBLAST v1.9. Reads were filtered out if the reads had weak V/J assignments (E-value above 1e-6), no CDR3, stop codons, out-of-frame junctions, or ambiguous translated residues. V3J clonotypes were defined as sequences sharing an identical inferred V gene, J gene, and CDR3 amino acid sequence. Percentage overlap between repertoires was computed as shared unique clonotypes divided by the size of the smaller repertoire. Repertoire richness was assessed with RTK rarefaction, the Chao1 estimator, and Recon v2.1 estimates of unobserved clonotypes. OLGA was used to compute generation probabilities for all TCRbeta clonotypes that the gDNA method yielded from a handful of donors. TCRdb stores this immuneACCESS table with in-frame sequences only. Part of the clones is absent; in the studies checked, under half of the shortfall reflects unresolved V genes, and no reason is known for the rest. V and J calls and clone size are copied from that table; D and trimming were computed from the DNA. A total of some 2 million clones appear in this sample, approximately 94% of them only once. The ten most abundant clones make up approximately 1% of the sample.

CD8 naive samples were CD45RO-negative cells positively selected for CCR7, giving a CD45RA+CCR7+ population that excluded TemRA cells. Donors were healthy HIV-negative adults with no recently reported acute infections or vaccinations. Every donor was a Caucasian adult residing in Nashville, Tennessee, USA. After blood collection by leukapheresis, PBMCs were isolated using Ficoll-Histopaque density gradient centrifugation and then cryopreserved in the vapor phase of liquid nitrogen. Analytical flow cytometry was used to check the purity and quantity of every magnetically sorted T cell population. Genomic DNA was isolated from every sorted fraction and measured by UV absorbance on a Nanodrop 2000c. To note about this clone: The antigen this receptor binds is unknown. Base qualities are not recorded, but no much larger clone differs from it by a single base.

The rearranged chain carries TRBV10-3 and TRBJ1-4, and TRBD1 matches 12 of the central bases. Sequenced input: naive CD8+ T cells sorted from blood. The cell subset or site label, as the study defines it: CD45RA+CCR7+. This clonotype was obtained from a man aged 18 to 30 in good health. CDR3 protein: CAISEVPGQGAIATNEKLFF. The DNA sequence is given as TGTGCCATCAGTGAGGTACCGGGACAGGGGGCTATTGCAACTAATGAAAAACTGTTTTTT.